The 13 T cell receptor beta chains below were found in one sample sequenced in a study of blood T cell repertoires in COVID-19. Some clones are missing from TCRdb's copy, which holds only in-frame ones; the method was immunoSEQ multiplex PCR. The sample includes hundreds of thousands of clones, roughly 90% of them seen just once. Source material: PBMCs or T cells enriched from blood (not recorded which). All receptors derive from a young woman who had recovered from COVID-19.

V is TRBV30 and J is TRBJ1-3; D uncertain. Trimming shortened V by 2 bases and J by 4 bases, and 6 bases separated the two germline ends. Germline-derived CDR1 and CDR2 are GTSNPN and SVGIG (reference sequence). The CDR3 spans 12 residues. For the CDR3, the DNA is TGTGCCTGGAGTCTCCAGGGAAACACCATATATTTT. Protein product: CAWSLQGNTIYF.

The gene calls are TRBV5-1 and TRBJ2-2; possible D gene TRBD2, 5 bases. With 0 bases removed from V and 1 base from J, the gap between germline ends came to 7 bases. The CDR3 sequence is 15 residues long. The germline CDR1 and CDR2 sequences are SGHRS and YFSETQ. This CDR3 reads CASSLVRVNTGELFF. The CDR3 bases are TGCGCCAGCAGCTTGGTGAGGGTGAACACCGGGGAGCTGTTTTTT.

This clone was seen only once. This chain joins TRBV9 and TRBJ2-3; 7 nucleotides line up with TRBD1. Germline values: CDR1 SGDLS, CDR2 YYNGEE. V shed 0 bases and J 3 bases; nucleotides not matched to a gene: 7. This CDR3 region has 16 residues. The CDR3 DNA reads as TGTGCCAGCAGCGTAGGTGCAGGGGGTTCTACAGATACGCAGTATTTT. It is translated as CASSVGAGGSTDTQYF.

V is TRBV5-1 and J is TRBJ2-1, with 11 bases fitting TRBD2. Trimming at V came to 2 bases and at J to 2 bases, leaving 6 bases not matched to a gene. From germline, CDR1 is SGHRS and CDR2 YFSETQ. The CDR3 contains 17 residues. Here the CDR3 reads CASSFPSGGTPYNEQFF. The DNA of the CDR3 is TGCGCCAGCAGCTTCCCTAGCGGGGGGACTCCCTACAATGAGCAGTTCTTC.

The chain employs TRBV5-1 and TRBJ2-1; TRBD2 might be the D (5 bases). In germline, CDR1 is SGHRS, CDR2 YFSETQ. The length of the CDR3 is 14 residues. V lost 1 base and J 7 bases, leaving 12 bases between the germline ends. In DNA form, the CDR3 reads TGCGCCAGCAGCTTGAGAGGGCAAGATAATGAGCAGTTCTTC. It codes for CASSLRGQDNEQFF.

The chain couples TRBV19 to TRBJ2-3; 8 nucleotides line up with TRBD1. Germline CDR1 LNHDA, CDR2 SQIVND (reference sequence). Trimming cost V 2 bases and J 5 bases; bases outside gene matches: 3. The length of the CDR3 is 14 residues. CDR3 DNA: TGTGCCAGTAGTATACGGACAGGGATAGATACGCAGTATTTT. This translates into CASSIRTGIDTQYF.

V and J are TRBV4-2 and TRBJ2-2, with 10 bases fitting TRBD1. The V gene end was trimmed by 2 bases and the J gene end by 2 bases; junction bases not matched to a gene: 5. Per the germline V gene, CDR1 is LGHNA and CDR2 is YNFKEQ. The CDR3 sequence is 17 residues long. The CDR3 region has the DNA TGTGCCAGCAGCCAAAAGACAGGGGGCTTTAACACCGGGGAGCTGTTTTTT. Residues: CASSQKTGGFNTGELFF.

V is TRBV11-2 and J is TRBJ2-7, with 10 bases identical to TRBD2. Germline V lookup: CDR1 SGHAT, CDR2 FQNNGV. J was trimmed by 7 bases and V by 5 bases; bases with no gene match: 17. The CDR3 contains 17 residues. The CDR3 sequence is CASSPLGRKREGREQYF. CDR3 DNA sequence: TGTGCCAGCAGCCCTCTCGGGCGGAAGCGGGAGGGCCGGGAGCAGTACTTC. Variable domain in full (rest from reference TRBV11-2 and TRBJ2-7): EAGVAQSPRYKIIEKRQSVAFWCNPISGHATLYWYQQILGQGPKLLIQFQNNGVVDDSQLPKDRFSAERLKGVDSTLKIQPAKLEDSAVYLCASSPLGRKREGREQYFGPGTRLTVT.

The genes are TRBV10-3 and TRBJ2-7; 7 nucleotides match TRBD1. This CDR3 is built from 14 residues. J gave up 1 base and V 5 bases, and 5 bases lay outside the gene matches. Germline V gene lookup returns CDR1 ENHRY and CDR2 SYGVKD. CDR3 region: CAISKDRRSYEQYF. The CDR3 nucleotides read TGTGCCATCAGTAAGGACAGGAGGTCCTACGAGCAGTACTTC.

This chain links TRBV7-2 with TRBJ2-7, with 8 bases that match TRBD2. CDR1 and CDR2 from the germline V gene are SGHTA and FQGNSA. With 5 bases clipped from V and 6 bases from J, the junction kept 9 bases outside the gene matches. The CDR3 consists of 14 residues. CDR3 coding DNA: TGTGCCAGCAGCCAACGGCGGGGGGAGGGCGAGCAGTACTTC. Encoded protein: CASSQRRGEGEQYF. Full variable domain (outside the CDR3, taken from reference TRBV7-2 and TRBJ2-7): GAGVSQSPSNKVTEKGKDVELRCDPISGHTALYWYRQSLGQGLEFLIYFQGNSAPDKSGLPSDRFSAERTGGSVSTLTIQRTQQEDSAVYLCASSQRRGEGEQYFGPGTRLTVT.

The rearrangement links TRBV27 to TRBJ2-2; perhaps TRBD2 as D (7 bases). V gave up 3 bases and J gave up 1 base, with 21 bases separating them. The CDR3 has 19 amino acids. Looked up from germline, CDR1 is MNHEY and CDR2 is SMNVEV (reference sequence). CDR3 sequence (DNA): TGTGCCAGCAGTTTTAAGCGGGACACGAGATATTTGAACACCGGGGAGCTGTTTTTT. This encodes CASSFKRDTRYLNTGELFF.

The V call is TRBV14, the J call TRBJ2-7, with D perhaps TRBD2 (6 bases). Germline CDR1 SGHDN, CDR2 FVKESK. Between the trimmed V and J ends, which lost 6 bases and 2 bases, there was a span of 14 bases. This CDR3 is built from 14 residues. The chain's CDR3 is CASRLNSGPYEQYF. CDR3 DNA sequence: TGTGCCAGCAGACTCAATAGCGGCCCCTACGAGCAGTACTTC.

The genes are TRBV9 and TRBJ1-6; the D is unclear. The CDR3 totals 14 residues. V was shortened by 1 base and J by 7 bases, with 9 bases between the two germline ends. Germline values: CDR1 SGDLS, CDR2 YYNGEE. The CDR3 region is CASSVSQANSPLHF. The CDR3 DNA is TGTGCCAGCAGCGTATCGCAGGCAAATTCACCCCTCCACTTT.